One TCR beta chain is described in this entry. Its antigen is not identified. The data originate from a study of T cells after posttransplantation cyclophosphamide. Study observations and caveats: After PTCy, TRB diversity resembled that of CNI/methotrexate controls. Skin or GI-infiltrating T cells shared few TRB sequences with blood.

Assay used: immunoSEQ multiplex PCR; TCRdb lists only in-frame clones, some missing. The data contain 5,000 or so clones, 75% to 85% of them singletons. A marrow graft followed busulfan-fludarabine conditioning, with cyclophosphamide on days +3 and +4. The origin of this receptor is a male patient aged 50 to 60 who received an allogeneic stem cell transplant from a related donor and was CMV-positive. A subset of T cells may come from the graft donor. The sequencing used PBMCs, collected after allogeneic stem cell transplant with posttransplant cyclophosphamide.

Here the CDR3 DNA reads TGTGCCAGTAGTCCTCGGGATGGACCTAATGAAAAACTGTTTTTT. Translation: CASSPRDGPNEKLFF. This chain joins TRBV19 and TRBJ1-4; D gene ambiguous. Deletions cut 5 bases from V and 3 bases from J, with 13 bases between. The CDR3 totals 15 residues. Germline V gives CDR1 LNHDA, CDR2 SQIVND (reference sequence).